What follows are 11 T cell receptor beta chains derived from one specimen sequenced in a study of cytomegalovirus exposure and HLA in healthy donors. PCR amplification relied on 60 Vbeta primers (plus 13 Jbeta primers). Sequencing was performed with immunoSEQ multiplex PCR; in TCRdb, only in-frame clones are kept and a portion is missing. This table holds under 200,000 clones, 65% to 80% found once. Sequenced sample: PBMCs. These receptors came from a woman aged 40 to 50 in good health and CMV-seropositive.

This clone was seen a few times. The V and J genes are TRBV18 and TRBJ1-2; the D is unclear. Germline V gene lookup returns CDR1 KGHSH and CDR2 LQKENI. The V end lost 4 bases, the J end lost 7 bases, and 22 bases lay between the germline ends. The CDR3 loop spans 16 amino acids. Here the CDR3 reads CASSQYEEARRGGYTF. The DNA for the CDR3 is TGTGCCAGCTCACAATACGAAGAGGCCAGGCGGGGTGGCTACACCTTC.

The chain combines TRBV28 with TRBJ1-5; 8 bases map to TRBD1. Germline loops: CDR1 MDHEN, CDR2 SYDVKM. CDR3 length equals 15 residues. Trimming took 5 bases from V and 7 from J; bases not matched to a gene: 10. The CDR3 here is CASSRLGQVEQPQHF. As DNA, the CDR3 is TGTGCCAGCAGTAGATTGGGACAGGTTGAGCAGCCCCAGCATTTT.

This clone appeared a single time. CDR3 protein: CASSLIWDSSYNEQFF. The CDR3, as DNA: TGTGCCAGTAGCCTTATATGGGACAGCTCCTACAATGAGCAGTTCTTC. The chain joins TRBV19 to TRBJ2-1; 7 nucleotides line up with TRBD1. The germline CDR1 and CDR2 sequences are LNHDA and SQIVND (reference sequence). The CDR3 loop spans 16 amino acids. V shed 6 bases and J 0 bases; nucleotides not matched to a gene: 8.

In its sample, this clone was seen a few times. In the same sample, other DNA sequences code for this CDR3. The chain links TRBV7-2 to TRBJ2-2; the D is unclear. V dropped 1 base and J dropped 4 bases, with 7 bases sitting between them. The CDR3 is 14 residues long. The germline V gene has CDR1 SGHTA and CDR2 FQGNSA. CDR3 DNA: TGTGCCAGCAGCTTAGATAGAGGCACCGGGGAGCTGTTTTTT. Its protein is CASSLDRGTGELFF.

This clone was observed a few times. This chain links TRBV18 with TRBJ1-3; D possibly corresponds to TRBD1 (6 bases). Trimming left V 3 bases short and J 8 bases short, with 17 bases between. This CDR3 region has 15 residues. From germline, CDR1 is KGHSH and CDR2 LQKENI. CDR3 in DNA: TGTGCCAGCTCACCTGGGCTACAGGGTGAGGACACCATATATTTT. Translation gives CASSPGLQGEDTIYF.

The DNA for the CDR3 is TGTGCCAGCTCAGGGGTACAGGGGAATGGCTACACCTTC. Residues: CASSGVQGNGYTF. J is TRBJ1-2 and V is TRBV18, with 7 bases fitting TRBD1. J lost 6 bases, V lost 5 bases, and 6 bases had no gene match. Germline V gene sequence: CDR1 KGHSH, CDR2 LQKENI. This CDR3 contains 13 residues. The full variable domain, completed using reference TRBV18 and TRBJ1-2, is NAGVMQNPRHLVRRRGQEARLRCSPMKGHSHVYWYRQLPEEGLKFMVYLQKENIIDESGMPKERFSAEFPKEGPSILRIQQVVRGDSAAYFCASSGVQGNGYTFGSGTRLTVV.

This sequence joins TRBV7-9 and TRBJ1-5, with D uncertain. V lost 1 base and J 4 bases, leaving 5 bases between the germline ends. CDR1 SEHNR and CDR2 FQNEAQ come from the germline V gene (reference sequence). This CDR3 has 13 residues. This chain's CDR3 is CASSLVDNQPQHF. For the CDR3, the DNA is TGTGCCAGCAGCTTAGTAGATAATCAGCCCCAGCATTTT. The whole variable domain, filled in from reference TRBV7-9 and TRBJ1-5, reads DTGVSQNPRHKITKRGQNVTFRCDPISEHNRLYWYRQTLGQGPEFLTYFQNEAQLEKSRLLSDRFSAERPKGSFSTLEIQRTEQGDSAMYLCASSLVDNQPQHFGDGTRLSIL.

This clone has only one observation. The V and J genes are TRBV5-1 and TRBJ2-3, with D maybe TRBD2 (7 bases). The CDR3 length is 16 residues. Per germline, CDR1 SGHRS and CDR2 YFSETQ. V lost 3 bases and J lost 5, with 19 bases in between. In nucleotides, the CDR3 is TGCGCCAGCAGCTCCGGAGGGGGGGGGTATAAAGATACGCAGTATTTT. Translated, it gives CASSSGGGGYKDTQYF. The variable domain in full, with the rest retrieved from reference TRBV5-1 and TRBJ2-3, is KAGVTQTPRYLIKTRGQQVTLSCSPISGHRSVSWYQQTPGQGLQFLFEYFSETQRNKGNFPGRFSGRQFSNSRSEMNVSTLELGDSALYLCASSSGGGGYKDTQYFGPGTRLTVL.

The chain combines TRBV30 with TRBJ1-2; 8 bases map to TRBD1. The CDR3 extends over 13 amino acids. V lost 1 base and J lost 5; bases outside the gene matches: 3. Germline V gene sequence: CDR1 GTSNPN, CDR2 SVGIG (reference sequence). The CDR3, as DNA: TGTGCCTGGAGTGCCGGGACAGGATATGGCTACACCTTC. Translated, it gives CAWSAGTGYGYTF.

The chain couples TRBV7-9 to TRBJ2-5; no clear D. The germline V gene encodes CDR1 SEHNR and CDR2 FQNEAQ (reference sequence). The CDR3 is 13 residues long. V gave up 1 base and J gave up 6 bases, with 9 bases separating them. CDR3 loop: CASSLGSIQTQYF. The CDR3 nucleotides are TGTGCCAGCAGCTTAGGAAGCATCCAGACCCAGTACTTC.

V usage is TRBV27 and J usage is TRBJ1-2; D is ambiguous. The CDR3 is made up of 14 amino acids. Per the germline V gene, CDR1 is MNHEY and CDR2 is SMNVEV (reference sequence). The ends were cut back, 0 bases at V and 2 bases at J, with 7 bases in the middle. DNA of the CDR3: TGTGCCAGCAGTTTATCGCCAGGAAACTATGGCTACACCTTC. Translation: CASSLSPGNYGYTF.